This TCR beta chain derives from a study of OX40 agonist ivuxolimab in advanced cancers. At baseline, cycle 4 day 1, and cycle 7 day 1, blood was sampled. This table comes from immunoSEQ multiplex PCR, and its TCRdb copy is limited to in-frame clones, with some not included. The table shows 65,000 to 90,000 clones, with 82% occurring only once. Material: CD4+ or CD8+ T cells sorted from blood, obtained in a trial of the OX40 agonist ivuxolimab. The sequence came from an adult with an advanced solid tumor such as melanoma, head and neck, liver or kidney cancer.

CDR3 amino acids: CASSLGLAGSEQFF. The CDR3 bases are TGTGCCAGCAGTCTTGGACTAGCGGGGTCTGAGCAGTTCTTC. The genes are TRBV27 and TRBJ2-1; 12 nucleotides agree with TRBD2. V trimming: 5 bases; J trimming: 9 bases; junction bases outside the gene matches: 5. Germline loops: CDR1 MNHEY, CDR2 SMNVEV (reference sequence). The CDR3 runs to 14 residues.